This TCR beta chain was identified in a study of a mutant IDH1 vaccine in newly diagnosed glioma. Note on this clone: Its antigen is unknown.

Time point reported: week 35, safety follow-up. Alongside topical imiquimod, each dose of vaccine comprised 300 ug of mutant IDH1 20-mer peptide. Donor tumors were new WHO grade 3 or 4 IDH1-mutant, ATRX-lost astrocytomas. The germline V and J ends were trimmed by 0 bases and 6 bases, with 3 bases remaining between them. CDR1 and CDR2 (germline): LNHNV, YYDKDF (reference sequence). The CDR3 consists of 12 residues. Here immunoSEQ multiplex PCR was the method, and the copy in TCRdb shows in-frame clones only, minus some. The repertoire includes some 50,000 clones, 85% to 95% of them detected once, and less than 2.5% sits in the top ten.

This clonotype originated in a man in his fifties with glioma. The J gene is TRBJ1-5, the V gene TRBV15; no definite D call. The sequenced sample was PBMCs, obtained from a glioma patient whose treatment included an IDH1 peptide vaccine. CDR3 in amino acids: CATSRDIQPQHF. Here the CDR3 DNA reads TGTGCCACCAGCAGAGATATTCAGCCCCAGCATTTT.